This T cell receptor (beta chain) was obtained from a study of T cell responses to AZD1222 COVID-19 vaccine. Overall study findings and caveats: Most donors were white British, females outnumbered males, and clonal diversity was possibly underestimated.

Notes on this clone: Its specificity is not known.

Profiling relied on immunoSEQ multiplex PCR, and the TCRdb table lists in-frame clones only, not all of them. The sample has 150,000 to 200,000 clones, approximately 90% seen once; the top ten hold roughly a quarter. From germline, CDR1 is MNHEY and CDR2 SVGAGI. This CDR3 is built from 16 residues. The junction had 5 bases not matched to a gene; V was cut back by 0 bases and J by 0 bases. The chain links TRBV6-5 to TRBJ2-7, with 7 positions matching TRBD2. Material: peripheral blood, obtained 28 days after the second AZD1222 dose. This receptor was obtained from an adult who received the AZD1222 COVID-19 vaccine. The CDR3 DNA is TGTGCCAGCAGTTACTCGAACGGCGGGAGCTCCTACGAGCAGTACTTC. Translation gives CASSYSNGGSSYEQYF.